A single T cell receptor beta chain is shown here with its context. The antigen remains unidentified. This may arise from a read error, as a much more abundant clone is one base away. This sample was included in a study of post-analysis software for immune sequencing data. Study conclusions and caveats: TRBV5-6, TRBV5-1 and TRBV20-1 were among roughly 5 TRBV segments more frequent in patients than controls.

Germline V lookup: CDR1 ENHRY, CDR2 SYGVKD. The CDR3 has 15 residues. The library was made from cDNA and included unique molecular identifiers. Each CDR3 protein is one row after TCRdb ran MiXCR on the PCR reads. Here the sample spans approximately 160,000 distinct CDR3 sequences, approximately 30% being singletons. Sequenced: blood. The V call is TRBV10-3, the J call TRBJ2-5; no clear D. The source of this sequence is a girl between 10 and 17 years old with multiple sclerosis. CDR3 sequence reads: CAVSDSRASGETQYF. The DNA for the CDR3 is TGTGCCGTCAGTGATTCTCGGGCGAGTGGGGAGACCCAGTACTTC.